Sequencing of this T cell receptor beta chain was carried out in a study of blood T cell repertoires in COVID-19. In Cohort 3, a recovered donor had either two negative PCRs, clearance, or symptom resolution. Clones were sequenced by immunoSEQ multiplex PCR, and TCRdb holds only the in-frame ones, with some missing. The data hold more than 300,000 clones, with roughly 80% observed a single time. Germline V gene sequence: CDR1 MNHEY, CDR2 SVGAGI. V lost 0 bases and J 1 base, leaving 8 bases between the germline ends. This CDR3 is 15 amino acids long. Specimen: PBMCs or T cells enriched from blood (not recorded which). The V call is TRBV6-5, the J call TRBJ2-3; D unclear. This sequence originates from a woman aged 45-65 years who had recovered from COVID-19. The CDR3 spells CASSYSNSGTDTQYF. Written as DNA, the CDR3 is TGTGCCAGCAGTTACTCGAATAGTGGCACAGATACGCAGTATTTT.